This entry lists 32 T cell receptor beta chains sequenced from one sample in a study of regulatory T cells in long-lasting Graves disease. The time point denotes: persistent/refractory GD, antithyroid drugs over 5 years with positive TRAb. There was RNA extracted from PBMCs, and the TCR library was made from it. Relying on iRepertoire HTBI primers and Arm-PCR of CDR3 regions, the team built TCR beta libraries. TCRdb reprocessed the multiplex PCR reads with MiXCR, giving one entry per CDR3 protein. The table includes a few hundred thousand distinct CDR3 sequences, approximately 25% detected once. The specimen comprised peripheral blood mononuclear cells (PBMCs), sampled when the disease was refractory, from a patient treated with antithyroid drugs. The source of these receptors is a woman aged 40 to 50 with Graves disease.

In DNA form, the CDR3 reads TGCAGTGCTAGAGAGCAGGCTGGGGAAAATCAGCCCCAGCATTTT. Amino acids: CSAREQAGENQPQHF. The chain joins TRBV20-1 to TRBJ1-5; no definite D call. Per the germline V gene, CDR1 is DFQATT and CDR2 is SNEGSKA (reference sequence). The V end lost 0 bases, the J end lost 4 bases, and 13 bases lay between the germline ends. This CDR3 is built from 15 residues.

This clonotype was detected many times. V usage is TRBV28 and J usage is TRBJ2-7; a possible D gene is TRBD2 (6 bases). The CDR3 length is 12 residues. The germline V gene encodes CDR1 MDHEN and CDR2 SYDVKM. V was trimmed by 1 base and J by 7 bases, leaving 8 bases between them. In DNA, the CDR3 is TGTGCCAGCAGTTTATTGGGGGGAGAGCAGTACTTC. It is translated as CASSLLGGEQYF.

In the case of this clonotype: This sequence may be a read error, since a much larger clone differs from it by one base. V usage is TRBV19 and J usage is TRBJ2-7, with D possibly matching TRBD1 (6 bases). V was shortened by 5 bases and J by 3 bases, with 17 bases between the two germline ends. Germline assignment: CDR1 LNHDA and CDR2 SQIVND (reference sequence). This CDR3 contains 15 residues. The CDR3 DNA follows: TGTGCCAGTAGTCTCCGGACAGCTCCCATCTACGAGCAGTACTTC. Amino acid sequence: CASSLRTAPIYEQYF.

This clonotype was picked up many times. The chain employs TRBV28 and TRBJ2-2; a weak D match, TRBD1 (5 bases). CDR3 length: 13 residues. V lost 3 bases and J 9 bases, leaving 11 bases between the germline ends. The germline V gene encodes CDR1 MDHEN and CDR2 SYDVKM. Here the CDR3 DNA reads TGTGCCAGCAGTTTGGGGCACCTCCGGGAGCTGTTTTTT. This translates into CASSLGHLRELFF.

This clonotype was recorded many times. The chain employs TRBV6-5 and TRBJ1-5; possibly TRBD1 for D (6 bases). V was shortened by 2 bases and J by 5 bases, with 10 bases between the two germline ends. The CDR3 length is 14 residues. Germline V gene sequence: CDR1 MNHEY, CDR2 SVGAGI. The CDR3 reads CASSYGAGDQPQHF. The DNA for the CDR3 is TGTGCCAGCAGTTACGGGGCAGGGGATCAGCCCCAGCATTTT.

This chain connects TRBV12-3 or TRBV12-4 to TRBJ1-2; weak D call: TRBD1 (5 bases). Between the trimmed V and J ends, which lost 6 bases and 8 bases, there was a span of 19 bases. CDR3 size: 14 residues. The DNA of the CDR3 is TGTGCCAGCAGCCCTCCAGGGCAAACGGGGGGCTACACCTTC. It yields the protein CASSPPGQTGGYTF.

This clonotype showed up just a few times. The V call is TRBV20-1, the J call TRBJ1-5; 7 bases match TRBD1. V lost 5 bases, J lost 7 bases, and 11 bases stayed unmatched. Germline V gene data show CDR1 as DFQATT and CDR2 as SNEGSKA (reference sequence). This CDR3 comprises 14 residues. This CDR3 reads CSASTGVGAQPQHF. The CDR3, as DNA: TGCAGTGCTTCTACAGGGGTGGGTGCCCAGCCCCAGCATTTT.

This clonotype has at least ten counts. This chain uses TRBV11-2 with TRBJ2-7; D is ambiguous. The germline CDR1 and CDR2 sequences are SGHAT and FQNNGV. The CDR3 is made up of 14 amino acids. The germline V and J ends were trimmed by 1 base and 3 bases, with 10 bases remaining between them. Here the CDR3 reads CASSLVGKVYEQYF. The CDR3 region has the DNA TGTGCCAGCAGCTTAGTAGGGAAGGTCTACGAGCAGTACTTC.

This clonotype appeared many times. The chain uses TRBV2 and TRBJ1-6; D gene uncertain. V dropped 10 bases and J dropped 7 bases, with 20 bases sitting between them. The CDR3 runs 15 residues. Germline CDR1 reads SNHLY; CDR2 reads FYNNEI. CDR3 nucleotides: TGTGCCACTTCCCCGAAGGGTCTCAGCAATTCACCCCTCCACTTT. This gives the protein CATSPKGLSNSPLHF.

This rearrangement joins TRBV7-2 to TRBJ2-3; D uncertain. The CDR3 is 16 residues long. Germline V gene lookup returns CDR1 SGHTA and CDR2 FQGNSA. V gave up 1 base and J gave up 7 bases, with 18 bases separating them. CDR3: CASSLVAEGLENTQYF. CDR3 bases: TGTGCCAGCAGCTTAGTAGCAGAAGGCTTGGAGAATACGCAGTATTTT.

The V gene is TRBV20-1, the J gene TRBJ2-1; 13 bases are shared with TRBD2. J gave up 4 bases and V 6 bases, and 12 bases lay outside the gene matches. Germline assignment: CDR1 DFQATT and CDR2 SNEGSKA (reference sequence). The CDR3 totals 17 residues. Written as DNA, the CDR3 is TGCAGTGCGATCGGGACTAGCGGGATTAAACTGTACAATGAGCAGTTCTTC. This translates into CSAIGTSGIKLYNEQFF.

This clonotype was seen at least ten times. V usage is TRBV24-1 and J usage is TRBJ2-3; possibly TRBD1 for D (6 bases). The V end was cut by 3 bases, the J end by 0 bases, with 12 bases between. Germline V gives CDR1 KGHDR, CDR2 SFDVKD. This CDR3 has 16 residues. CDR3 sequence (DNA): TGTGCCACCAGTGATCCGGGACAAGTTAGCACAGATACGCAGTATTTT. Translation gives CATSDPGQVSTDTQYF.

CDR3 sequence (DNA): TGTGCCGGAAGCCTAGGGGGACTGAACACTGAAGCTTTCTTT. As protein: CAGSLGGLNTEAFF. The V and J genes are TRBV18 and TRBJ1-1; TRBD1 is a possible D gene (6 bases). This CDR3 has 14 amino acids. Per germline, CDR1 KGHSH and CDR2 LQKENI. Trimming stripped 11 bases from V and 0 bases from J, with 16 bases between.

This clonotype was observed once. Given the absence of the conserved phenylalanine or tryptophan at the CDR3 end, a read error is likely. The chain carries TRBV20-1 and TRBJ1-1, with 7 positions matching TRBD1. Germline-derived CDR1 and CDR2 are DFQATT and SNEGSKA (reference sequence). CDR3 length equals 14 residues. With V trimmed by 4 bases and J by 4 bases, 9 bases remained unmatched. Here the CDR3 DNA reads TGCAGTGCTAAAAGGACAGGTGTAAGCACTGAAGCTTTCCTT. It translates to CSAKRTGVSTEAFL.

In its sample, this clonotype was seen many times. The V gene is TRBV6-1, the J gene TRBJ2-7, with 9 positions matching TRBD1. The CDR3 is 14 residues long. Germline V gene lookup returns CDR1 MNHNS and CDR2 SASEGT. J lost 4 bases, V lost 5 bases, and 6 bases had no gene match. The CDR3 DNA reads TGTGCCAGCAGTCGGGACAGGGTGTTTTACGAGCAGTACTTC. Translating gives CASSRDRVFYEQYF.

This clonotype was recorded at least ten times. The rearrangement uses TRBV7-2 and TRBJ2-7; D perhaps matches TRBD2 (6 bases). Germline values: CDR1 SGHTA, CDR2 FQGNSA. V lost 3 bases, J lost 7 bases, and 13 bases lay in between. The CDR3 loop spans 13 amino acids. This CDR3 is CASSFDTTREQYF. The CDR3 DNA sequence: TGTGCCAGCAGCTTCGACACGACTAGGGAGCAGTACTTC.

The chain uses TRBV7-2 and TRBJ2-2, with D possibly being TRBD2 (5 bases). The CDR3 has 14 amino acids. V lost 5 bases and J lost 1, with 8 bases in between. The germline V gene encodes CDR1 SGHTA and CDR2 FQGNSA. The CDR3 bases are TGTGCCAGCAGCCCCGGGGAGAACACCGGGGAGCTGTTTTTT. This sequence encodes CASSPGENTGELFF.

This sequence joins TRBV27 and TRBJ1-4; 8 nucleotides align to TRBD1. Losses at the gene ends were 6 bases for V and 5 bases for J; bases not matched to a gene: 2. The CDR3 runs 13 residues. Germline V CDR1 and CDR2: MNHEY, SMNVEV (reference sequence). CDR3 in amino acids: CASRDRANEKLFF. In DNA form, the CDR3 reads TGTGCCAGCAGGGACAGGGCAAATGAAAAACTGTTTTTT.

This chain uses TRBV10-3 with TRBJ1-1; unclear D gene. Trimming took off 6 bases at V and 3 bases at J, with 8 bases between the two ends. This CDR3 is built from 12 residues. Germline loops: CDR1 ENHRY, CDR2 SYGVKD. The CDR3 is CAIRGPDTEAFF. In DNA, the CDR3 is TGTGCCATCAGAGGGCCCGACACTGAAGCTTTCTTT.

Remarks on this clonotype: With a much larger clone just one base away, this may be a read error. The chain links TRBV27 to TRBJ1-5, with 8 nucleotides matching TRBD1. From germline, CDR1 is MNHEY and CDR2 SMNVEV (reference sequence). V shed 5 bases, J shed 5 bases, and the junction held 5 bases outside the gene matches. The CDR3 loop spans 14 amino acids. CDR3 sequence reads: CASSRQGSDQPQHF. CDR3 sequence (DNA): TGTGCCAGCAGTCGACAGGGGAGTGATCAGCCCCAGCATTTT.

This clonotype has ten or more counts. The chain is built from TRBV2 and TRBJ2-2; the D gene is possibly TRBD1 (6 bases). Germline values: CDR1 SNHLY, CDR2 FYNNEI. The CDR3 consists of 13 residues. V lost 6 bases, J lost 5 bases, and 10 bases lay in between. The CDR3 region is CASRSQGTGELFF. The CDR3 DNA reads TGTGCCAGCAGATCCCAGGGGACCGGGGAGCTGTTTTTT.

This clonotype was seen repeatedly, ten times or more. The chain recombines TRBV12-3 or TRBV12-4 with TRBJ2-5; a possible D gene is TRBD2 (5 bases). CDR3 length equals 14 residues. V lost 5 bases to trimming and J lost 2 bases, with 12 bases between them. The CDR3 DNA reads as TGTGCCAGCAGTGCCTCAGCGGAACAAGAGACCCAGTACTTC. It codes for CASSASAEQETQYF.

A few counts support this clonotype. V gene TRBV11-1 combines with J gene TRBJ1-5; weak D call: TRBD1 (5 bases). V lost 2 bases, J lost 4 bases, and 12 bases lay in between. Looked up from germline, CDR1 is SGHAT and CDR2 is FQDESV (reference sequence). The CDR3 consists of 15 residues. This CDR3 reads CASSLMSGPNQPQHF. As DNA, the CDR3 is TGTGCCAGCAGCTTAATGTCGGGGCCTAATCAGCCCCAGCATTTT.

This chain links TRBV28 with TRBJ2-5, with 10 nucleotides matching TRBD2. The germline V gene encodes CDR1 MDHEN and CDR2 SYDVKM. Trimming removed 1 base from V and 6 bases from J; junction bases left unmatched: 20. This CDR3 comprises 20 residues. The CDR3 spells CASSLFSQFGLAGARKTQYF. CDR3 DNA: TGTGCCAGCAGTTTATTTAGTCAGTTCGGCCTAGCGGGAGCGAGAAAGACCCAGTACTTC.

The chain carries TRBV27 and TRBJ1-1; D gene unclear. Trimming left V 5 bases short and J 1 base short, with 14 bases between. Germline CDR1 reads MNHEY; CDR2 reads SMNVEV (reference sequence). The CDR3 length is 15 residues. DNA of the CDR3: TGTGCCAGCAGTCCCCAGGCGATTTGGAACACTGAAGCTTTCTTT. As protein: CASSPQAIWNTEAFF.

Only a few counts were recorded for this clonotype. J is TRBJ2-5 and V is TRBV10-3; 11 bases map to TRBD1. The V and J ends lost 2 bases and 6 bases, in that order; junction bases with no gene match: 8. CDR3 length equals 16 residues. In germline, CDR1 is ENHRY, CDR2 SYGVKD. CDR3: CAISESGTGGGKTQYF. In DNA, the CDR3 is TGTGCCATCAGTGAGAGTGGGACAGGGGGGGGTAAGACCCAGTACTTC.

This clonotype appeared a few times. The chain recombines TRBV6-1 with TRBJ2-7; 9 bases line up with TRBD2. The J segment lost 5 bases and the V segment lost 5 bases, leaving 13 bases of the junction unmatched. Germline CDR1 is MNHNS and CDR2 is SASEGT. CDR3 size: 16 residues. CDR3 region: CASSRILGTSSDEQYF. Written as DNA, the CDR3 is TGTGCCAGCAGTCGAATTCTGGGGACTAGCTCGGACGAGCAGTACTTC.

The chain is built from TRBV18 and TRBJ2-7; D gene ambiguous. This CDR3 is 14 amino acids long. Germline CDR1 and CDR2: KGHSH and LQKENI. The germline V and J ends were trimmed by 6 bases and 6 bases, with 18 bases remaining between them. Here the CDR3 reads CASSARRTDGEQYF. CDR3 coding DNA: TGTGCCAGCTCCGCGCGGAGAACAGACGGCGAGCAGTACTTC. Combining the CDR3 with reference TRBV18 and TRBJ2-7 gives the whole variable domain NAGVMQNPRHLVRRRGQEARLRCSPMKGHSHVYWYRQLPEEGLKFMVYLQKENIIDESGMPKERFSAEFPKEGPSILRIQQVVRGDSAAYFCASSARRTDGEQYFGPGTRLTVT.

J is TRBJ1-5 and V is TRBV20-1; 8 nucleotides line up with TRBD1. From germline, CDR1 is DFQATT and CDR2 SNEGSKA (reference sequence). J lost 1 base, V lost 5 bases, and 7 bases had no gene match. The CDR3 is 15 amino acids. The CDR3 reads CSAGDRGRSNQPQHF. CDR3 bases: TGCAGTGCTGGCGACAGGGGAAGGAGCAATCAGCCCCAGCATTTT.

The table lists this clonotype with many counts. The V gene is TRBV2, the J gene TRBJ1-1, with TRBD1 as a possible D gene (5 bases). The CDR3 sequence is 12 residues long. CDR1 is SNHLY, CDR2 FYNNEI, per germline. V gave up 2 bases and J gave up 7 bases, with 8 bases separating them. The DNA of the CDR3 is TGTGCCAGCAGTGAAAGGGGCTTTGAAGCTTTCTTT. This sequence encodes CASSERGFEAFF. Combining the CDR3 with reference TRBV2 and TRBJ1-1 gives the whole variable domain EPEVTQTPSHQVTQMGQEVILRCVPISNHLYFYWYRQILGQKVEFLVSFYNNEISEKSEIFDDQFSVERPDGSNFTLKIRSTKLEDSAMYFCASSERGFEAFFGQGTRLTVV.

This clonotype was recorded a few times. The gene calls are TRBV7-3 and TRBJ2-3; D gene unclear. The V gene lost 4 bases and the J gene lost 7 bases, with 12 bases spanning the gap. Looked up from germline, CDR1 is SGHTA and CDR2 is FQGTGA. The CDR3 extends over 13 amino acids. The CDR3 nucleotides are TGTGCCAGCAGCTCCCGACTTCGAAATACGCAGTATTTT. This sequence encodes CASSSRLRNTQYF.

This sequence joins TRBV4-1 and TRBJ1-2, with 8 bases matching TRBD1. In germline, CDR1 is MGHRA, CDR2 YSYEKL. V shed 1 base, J shed 5 bases, and the junction held 18 bases outside the gene matches. The CDR3 has 19 residues. CDR3 sequence reads: CASSQVLRSGYRGAYGYTF. The CDR3 nucleotides are TGCGCCAGCAGCCAAGTGTTGCGGAGCGGGTACAGGGGGGCATATGGCTACACCTTC.